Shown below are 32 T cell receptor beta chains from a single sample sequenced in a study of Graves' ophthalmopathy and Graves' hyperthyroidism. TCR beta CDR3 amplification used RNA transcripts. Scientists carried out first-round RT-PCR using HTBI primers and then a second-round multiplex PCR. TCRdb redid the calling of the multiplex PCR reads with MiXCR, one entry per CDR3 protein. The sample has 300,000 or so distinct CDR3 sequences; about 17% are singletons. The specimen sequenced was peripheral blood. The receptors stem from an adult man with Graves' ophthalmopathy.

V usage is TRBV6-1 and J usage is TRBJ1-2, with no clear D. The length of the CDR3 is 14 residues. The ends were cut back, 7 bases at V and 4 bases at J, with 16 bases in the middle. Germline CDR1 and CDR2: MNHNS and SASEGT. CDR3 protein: CASKQFAQSYGYTF. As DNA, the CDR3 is TGTGCCAGCAAGCAATTCGCCCAGTCCTATGGCTACACCTTC.

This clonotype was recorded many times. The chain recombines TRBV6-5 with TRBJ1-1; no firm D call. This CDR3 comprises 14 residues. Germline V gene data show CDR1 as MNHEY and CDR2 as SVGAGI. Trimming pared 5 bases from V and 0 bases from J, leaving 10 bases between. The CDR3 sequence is CASSPSGLNTEAFF. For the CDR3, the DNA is TGTGCCAGCAGTCCCTCGGGCCTGAACACTGAAGCTTTCTTT.

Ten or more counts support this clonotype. The CDR3: CASSLRAQGGSAEAFF. The DNA for the CDR3 is TGTGCCAGCAGCTTGCGGGCCCAGGGCGGTAGCGCTGAAGCTTTCTTT. V is TRBV7-8 and J is TRBJ1-1; D is perhaps TRBD1 (5 bases). The V and J ends lost 3 bases and 6 bases respectively, with 20 bases between them. The CDR3 covers 16 residues. CDR1 SGHVS and CDR2 FQNEAQ come from the germline V gene.

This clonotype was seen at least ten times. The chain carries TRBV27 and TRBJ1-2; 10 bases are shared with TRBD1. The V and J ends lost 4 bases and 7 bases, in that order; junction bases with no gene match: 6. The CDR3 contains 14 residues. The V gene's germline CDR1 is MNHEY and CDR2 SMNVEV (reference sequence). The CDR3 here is CASSWGDRGGGYTF. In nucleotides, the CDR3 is TGTGCCAGCAGTTGGGGGGACAGGGGCGGTGGCTACACCTTC.

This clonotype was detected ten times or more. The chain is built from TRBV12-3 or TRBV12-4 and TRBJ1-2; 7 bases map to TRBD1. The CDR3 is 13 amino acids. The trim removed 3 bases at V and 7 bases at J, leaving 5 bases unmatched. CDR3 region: CASSFRRGAGYTF. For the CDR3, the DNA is TGTGCCAGCAGTTTTCGCAGGGGGGCTGGCTACACCTTC.

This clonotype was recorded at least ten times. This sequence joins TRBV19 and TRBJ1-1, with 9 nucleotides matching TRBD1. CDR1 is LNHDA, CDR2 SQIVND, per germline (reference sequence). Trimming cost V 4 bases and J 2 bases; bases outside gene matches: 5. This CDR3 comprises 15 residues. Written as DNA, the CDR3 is TGTGCCAGTAGTACGACGGGACAGGGTAACACTGAAGCTTTCTTT. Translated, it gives CASSTTGQGNTEAFF. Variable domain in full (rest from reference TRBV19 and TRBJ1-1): DGGITQSPKYLFRKEGQNVTLSCEQNLNHDAMYWYRQDPGQGLRLIYYSQIVNDFQKGDIAEGYSVSREKKESFPLTVTSAQKNPTAFYLCASSTTGQGNTEAFFGQGTRLTVV.

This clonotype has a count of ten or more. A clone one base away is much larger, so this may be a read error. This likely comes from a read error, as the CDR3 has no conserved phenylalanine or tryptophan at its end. The CDR3 DNA sequence: TGCAGTGCTTTATCGGCGGGCTCCGAGACCCAGTACTCC. Its protein is CSALSAGSETQYS. The rearrangement links TRBV20-1 to TRBJ2-5, with D possibly matching TRBD2 (5 bases). CDR1 and CDR2 from the germline V gene are DFQATT and SNEGSKA (reference sequence). The CDR3 length is 13 residues. V was shortened by 5 bases and J by 5 bases, with 15 bases between the two germline ends.

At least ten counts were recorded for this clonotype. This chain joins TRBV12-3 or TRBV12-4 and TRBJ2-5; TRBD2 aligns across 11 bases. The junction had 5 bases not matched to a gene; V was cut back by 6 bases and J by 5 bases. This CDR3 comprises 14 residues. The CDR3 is CASRSGLAEETQYF. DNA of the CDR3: TGTGCCAGCAGATCGGGACTAGCGGAGGAGACCCAGTACTTC.

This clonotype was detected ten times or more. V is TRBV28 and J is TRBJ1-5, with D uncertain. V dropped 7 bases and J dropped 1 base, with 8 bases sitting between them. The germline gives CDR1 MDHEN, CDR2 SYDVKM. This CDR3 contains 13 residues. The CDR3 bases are TGTGCCAGCACCGAGCTGAGCAATCAGCCCCAGCATTTT. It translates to CASTELSNQPQHF.

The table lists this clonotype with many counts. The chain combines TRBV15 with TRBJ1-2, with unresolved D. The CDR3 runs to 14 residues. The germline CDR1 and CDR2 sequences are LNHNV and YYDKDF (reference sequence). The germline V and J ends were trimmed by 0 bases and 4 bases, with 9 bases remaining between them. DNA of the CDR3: TGTGCCACCAGCAGAGATTTAACAGCCTATGGCTACACCTTC. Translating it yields CATSRDLTAYGYTF.

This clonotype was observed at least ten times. DNA for the CDR3: TGTGCCAGCAGCCTACTAAGGGACTATGGCTACACCTTC. Translated, it gives CASSLLRDYGYTF. This chain joins TRBV5-5 and TRBJ1-2, with unresolved D. With 4 bases removed from V and 3 bases from J, the gap between germline ends came to 10 bases. From germline, CDR1 is SGHKS and CDR2 YYEKEE (reference sequence). The CDR3 is 13 amino acids.

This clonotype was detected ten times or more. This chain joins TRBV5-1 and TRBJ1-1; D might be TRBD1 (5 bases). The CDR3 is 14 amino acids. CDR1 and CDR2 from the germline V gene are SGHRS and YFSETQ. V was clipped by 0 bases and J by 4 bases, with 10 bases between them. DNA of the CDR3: TGCGCCAGCAGCTTGGCGGGGGTCCGCACTGAAGCTTTCTTT. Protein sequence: CASSLAGVRTEAFF.

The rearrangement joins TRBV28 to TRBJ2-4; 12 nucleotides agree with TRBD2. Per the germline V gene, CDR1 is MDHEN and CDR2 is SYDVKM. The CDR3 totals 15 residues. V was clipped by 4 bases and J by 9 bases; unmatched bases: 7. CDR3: CASSSLAGGPIIQYF. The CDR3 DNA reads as TGTGCCAGCAGTTCCCTAGCGGGAGGGCCGATCATTCAGTACTTC.

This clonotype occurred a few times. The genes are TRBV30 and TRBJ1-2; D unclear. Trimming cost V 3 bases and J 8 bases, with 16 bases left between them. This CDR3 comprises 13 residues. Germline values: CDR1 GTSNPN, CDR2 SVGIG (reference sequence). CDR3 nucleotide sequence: TGTGCCTGGAGGTGGGGTCCCTTCGGGGGCTACACCTTC. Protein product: CAWRWGPFGGYTF.

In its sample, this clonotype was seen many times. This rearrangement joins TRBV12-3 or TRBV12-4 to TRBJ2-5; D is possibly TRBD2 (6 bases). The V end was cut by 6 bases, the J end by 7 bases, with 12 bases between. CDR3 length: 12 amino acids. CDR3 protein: CASSRSAGTQYF. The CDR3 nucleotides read TGTGCCAGCAGCCGTTCAGCGGGGACCCAGTACTTC.

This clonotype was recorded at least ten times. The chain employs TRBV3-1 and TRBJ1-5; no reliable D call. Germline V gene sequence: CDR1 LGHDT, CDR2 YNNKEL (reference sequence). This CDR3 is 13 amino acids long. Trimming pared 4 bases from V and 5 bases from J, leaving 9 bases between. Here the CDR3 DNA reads TGTGCCAGCAGCCCCGATATTCATCAGCCCCAGCATTTT. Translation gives CASSPDIHQPQHF. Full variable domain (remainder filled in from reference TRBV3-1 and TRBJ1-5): DTAVSQTPKYLVTQMGNDKSIKCEQNLGHDTMYWYKQDSKKFLKIMFSYNNKELIINETVPNRFSPKSPDKAHLNLHINSLELGDSAVYFCASSPDIHQPQHFGDGTRLSIL.

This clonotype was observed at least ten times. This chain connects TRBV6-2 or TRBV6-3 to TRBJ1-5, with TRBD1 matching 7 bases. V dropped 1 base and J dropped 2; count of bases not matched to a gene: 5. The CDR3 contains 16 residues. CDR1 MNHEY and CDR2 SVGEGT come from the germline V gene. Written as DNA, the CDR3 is TGTGCCAGCAGTTACTGGGTCGGACAGGGCAATCAGCCCCAGCATTTT. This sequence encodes CASSYWVGQGNQPQHF.

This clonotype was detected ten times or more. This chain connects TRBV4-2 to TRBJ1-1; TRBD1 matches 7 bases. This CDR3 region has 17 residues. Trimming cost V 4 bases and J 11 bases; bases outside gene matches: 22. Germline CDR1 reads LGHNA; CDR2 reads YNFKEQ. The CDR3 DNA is TGTGCCAGCAGCCCTAAGACACAGGGGCCCCTAAGGACGTTGGCTTTCTTT. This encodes CASSPKTQGPLRTLAFF.

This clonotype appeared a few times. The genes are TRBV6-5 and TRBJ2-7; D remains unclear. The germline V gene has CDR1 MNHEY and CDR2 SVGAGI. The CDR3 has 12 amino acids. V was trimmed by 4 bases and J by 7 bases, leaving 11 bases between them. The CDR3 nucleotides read TGTGCCAGCAGTTCTACTCGTGGGGAGCAGTACTTC. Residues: CASSSTRGEQYF.

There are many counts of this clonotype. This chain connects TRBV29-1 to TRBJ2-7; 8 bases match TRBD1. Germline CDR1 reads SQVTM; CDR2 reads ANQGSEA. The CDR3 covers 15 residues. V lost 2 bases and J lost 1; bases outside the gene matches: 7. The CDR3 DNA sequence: TGCAGCGTTGAAACCGGGACAGGCCGTTCCTACGAGCAGTACTTC. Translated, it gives CSVETGTGRSYEQYF.

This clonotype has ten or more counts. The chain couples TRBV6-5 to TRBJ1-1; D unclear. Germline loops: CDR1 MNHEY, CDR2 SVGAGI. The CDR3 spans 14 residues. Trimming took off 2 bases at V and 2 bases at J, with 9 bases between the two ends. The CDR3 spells CASSYGRANTEAFF. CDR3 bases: TGTGCCAGCAGTTACGGTCGGGCAAACACTGAAGCTTTCTTT.

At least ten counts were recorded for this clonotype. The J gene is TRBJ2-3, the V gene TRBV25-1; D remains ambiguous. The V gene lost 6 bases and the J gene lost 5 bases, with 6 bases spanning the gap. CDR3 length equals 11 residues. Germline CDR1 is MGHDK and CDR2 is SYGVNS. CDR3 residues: CASRMEDTQYF. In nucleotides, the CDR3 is TGTGCCAGCAGGATGGAAGATACGCAGTATTTT.

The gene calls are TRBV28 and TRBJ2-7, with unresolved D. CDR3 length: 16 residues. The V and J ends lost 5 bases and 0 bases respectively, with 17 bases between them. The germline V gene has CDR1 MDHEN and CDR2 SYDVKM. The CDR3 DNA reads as TGTGCCAGCAGTGGCCGAAACCGACCTAGCTCCTACGAGCAGTACTTC. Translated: CASSGRNRPSSYEQYF.

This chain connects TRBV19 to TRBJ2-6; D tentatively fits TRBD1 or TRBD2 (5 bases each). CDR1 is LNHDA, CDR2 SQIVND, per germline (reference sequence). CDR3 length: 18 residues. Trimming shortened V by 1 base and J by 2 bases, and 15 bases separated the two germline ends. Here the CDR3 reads CASSIVRSSGPGANVLTF. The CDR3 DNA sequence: TGTGCCAGTAGTATAGTAAGATCATCGGGGCCTGGGGCCAACGTCCTGACTTTC.

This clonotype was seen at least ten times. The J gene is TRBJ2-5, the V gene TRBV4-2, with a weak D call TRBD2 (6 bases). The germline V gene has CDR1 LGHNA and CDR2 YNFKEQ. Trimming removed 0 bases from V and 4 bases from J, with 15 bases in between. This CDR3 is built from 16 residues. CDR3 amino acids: CASSQDRQEGLETQYF. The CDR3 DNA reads TGTGCCAGCAGCCAAGACCGTCAGGAGGGCCTAGAGACCCAGTACTTC.

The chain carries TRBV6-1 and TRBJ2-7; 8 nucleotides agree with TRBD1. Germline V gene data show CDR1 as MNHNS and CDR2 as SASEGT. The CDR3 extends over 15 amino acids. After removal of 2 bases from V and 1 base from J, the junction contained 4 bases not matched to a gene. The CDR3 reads CASSEWGTGSYEQYF. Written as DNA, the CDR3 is TGTGCCAGCAGTGAATGGGGGACAGGTTCCTACGAGCAGTACTTC.

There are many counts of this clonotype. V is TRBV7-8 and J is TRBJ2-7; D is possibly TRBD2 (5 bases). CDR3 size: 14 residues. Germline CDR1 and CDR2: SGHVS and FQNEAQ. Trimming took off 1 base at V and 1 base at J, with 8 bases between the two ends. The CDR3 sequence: CASSLDGGSYEQYF. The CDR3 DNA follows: TGTGCCAGCAGCTTAGACGGCGGGTCCTACGAGCAGTACTTC.

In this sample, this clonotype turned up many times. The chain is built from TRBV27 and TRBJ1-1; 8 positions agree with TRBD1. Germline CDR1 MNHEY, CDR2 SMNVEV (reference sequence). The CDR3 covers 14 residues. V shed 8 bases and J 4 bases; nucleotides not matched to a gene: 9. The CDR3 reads CASYPQTGATEAFF. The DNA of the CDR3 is TGTGCCAGCTACCCCCAGACAGGGGCCACTGAAGCTTTCTTT.

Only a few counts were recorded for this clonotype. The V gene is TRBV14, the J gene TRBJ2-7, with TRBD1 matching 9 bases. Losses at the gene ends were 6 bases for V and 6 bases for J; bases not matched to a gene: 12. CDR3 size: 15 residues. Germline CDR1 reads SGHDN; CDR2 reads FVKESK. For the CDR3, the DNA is TGTGCCAGCAGTCCTCGTATGGGACAGGGAAGCGAGCAGTACTTC. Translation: CASSPRMGQGSEQYF.

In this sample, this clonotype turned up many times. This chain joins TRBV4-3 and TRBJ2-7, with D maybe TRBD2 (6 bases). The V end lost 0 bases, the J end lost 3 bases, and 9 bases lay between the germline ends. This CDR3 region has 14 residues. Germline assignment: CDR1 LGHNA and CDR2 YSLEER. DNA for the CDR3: TGCGCCAGCAGCCAAGATGCGGGGAACTACGAGCAGTACTTC. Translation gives CASSQDAGNYEQYF.

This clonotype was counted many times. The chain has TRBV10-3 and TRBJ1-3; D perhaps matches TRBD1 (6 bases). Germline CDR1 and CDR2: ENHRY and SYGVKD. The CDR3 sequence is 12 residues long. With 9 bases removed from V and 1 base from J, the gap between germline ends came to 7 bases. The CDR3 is CAIQGSGNTIYF. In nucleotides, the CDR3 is TGTGCCATACAGGGTTCTGGAAACACCATATATTTT.

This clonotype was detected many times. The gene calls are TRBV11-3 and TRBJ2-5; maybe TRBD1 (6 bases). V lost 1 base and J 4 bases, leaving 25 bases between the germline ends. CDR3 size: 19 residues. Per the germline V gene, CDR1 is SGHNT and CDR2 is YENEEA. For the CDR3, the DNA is TGTGCCAGCAGCTTAGGTTGGGGGCAAGTGGGTTTCGAGGGAGAGACCCAGTACTTC. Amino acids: CASSLGWGQVGFEGETQYF.